A single sample gave rise to the 8 T cell receptor beta chains below, sequenced in a study of a mutant IDH1 vaccine in newly diagnosed glioma. Their specific antigens are unknown. The time point is: week 23, last vaccination. With topical imiquimod, each dose of the vaccine consisted of 300 ug of mutant IDH1 20-mer peptide. This table comes from immunoSEQ multiplex PCR, and its TCRdb copy is limited to in-frame clones, with some not included. In the table there are 60,000 to 100,000 clones, 85% of which are singletons. Source: PBMCs, taken from a glioma patient whose treatment included an IDH1 peptide vaccine. These receptors were collected from a woman between 50 and 59 years old with glioma.

The CDR3 here is CATGLAGAVDTQYF. The CDR3 DNA follows: TGTGCCACTGGACTAGCGGGAGCGGTAGATACGCAGTATTTT. The chain employs TRBV10-3 and TRBJ2-3, with 13 bases fitting TRBD2. From germline, CDR1 is ENHRY and CDR2 SYGVKD. The V segment lost 10 bases and the J segment 5 bases; nucleotides outside the gene matches: 6. The CDR3 length is 14 residues.

This chain connects TRBV6-5 to TRBJ1-2, with D possibly being TRBD1 (5 bases). V was pared by 7 bases and J by 8 bases, with 11 bases between. Looked up from germline, CDR1 is MNHEY and CDR2 is SVGAGI. The CDR3 is 11 residues long. The CDR3 nucleotides read TGTGCCAGCACCCGGGAGGGGGGCTACACCTTC. This sequence encodes CASTREGGYTF.

The rearrangement joins TRBV6-5 to TRBJ2-2, with no clear D. CDR3 length: 12 amino acids. Germline V CDR1 and CDR2: MNHEY, SVGAGI. The V and J ends lost 7 bases and 1 base respectively, with 4 bases between them. The CDR3 is CASNGNTGELFF. The DNA for the CDR3 is TGTGCCAGCAATGGGAACACCGGGGAGCTGTTTTTT.

This chain uses TRBV10-3 with TRBJ2-3; no firm D call. V gave up 3 bases and J gave up 2 bases, with 6 bases separating them. Germline V gene data show CDR1 as ENHRY and CDR2 as SYGVKD. The CDR3 extends over 13 amino acids. CDR3 region: CAISDFDTDTQYF. The CDR3 DNA reads TGTGCCATCAGTGATTTCGACACAGATACGCAGTATTTT.

V usage is TRBV4-1 and J usage is TRBJ2-7; 9 bases are a match to TRBD2. Germline loops: CDR1 MGHRA, CDR2 YSYEKL. V shed 5 bases, J shed 4 bases, and the junction held 9 bases outside the gene matches. The CDR3 has 15 amino acids. The CDR3 loop reads CASSSRIAGVYEQYF. In DNA, the CDR3 is TGCGCCAGCAGCTCTAGAATAGCGGGAGTTTACGAGCAGTACTTC.

The V and J genes are TRBV28 and TRBJ2-5; 7 nucleotides agree with TRBD1. The germline V gene encodes CDR1 MDHEN and CDR2 SYDVKM. J was trimmed by 3 bases and V by 4 bases; bases with no gene match: 5. The CDR3 runs to 14 residues. The CDR3: CASSWAGQEETQYF. In DNA, the CDR3 is TGTGCCAGCAGTTGGGCAGGACAGGAAGAGACCCAGTACTTC.

In its sample, this clone was seen once. This chain links TRBV2 with TRBJ2-7, with D unclear. Germline CDR1 reads SNHLY; CDR2 reads FYNNEI. The length of the CDR3 is 16 residues. V dropped 1 base and J dropped 5 bases, with 18 bases sitting between them. The CDR3 is CASSEVWDSDLHEQYF. CDR3 in DNA: TGTGCCAGCAGTGAAGTCTGGGATTCCGACCTACACGAGCAGTACTTC.

The genes are TRBV10-3 and TRBJ1-3, with TRBD1 identical over 10 bases. With 4 bases clipped from V and 0 bases from J, the junction kept 0 bases outside the gene matches. The CDR3 loop spans 15 amino acids. Per germline, CDR1 ENHRY and CDR2 SYGVKD. CDR3 in amino acids: CAISGDRGSGNTIYF. CDR3 sequence (DNA): TGTGCCATCAGTGGGGACAGGGGCTCTGGAAACACCATATATTTT.